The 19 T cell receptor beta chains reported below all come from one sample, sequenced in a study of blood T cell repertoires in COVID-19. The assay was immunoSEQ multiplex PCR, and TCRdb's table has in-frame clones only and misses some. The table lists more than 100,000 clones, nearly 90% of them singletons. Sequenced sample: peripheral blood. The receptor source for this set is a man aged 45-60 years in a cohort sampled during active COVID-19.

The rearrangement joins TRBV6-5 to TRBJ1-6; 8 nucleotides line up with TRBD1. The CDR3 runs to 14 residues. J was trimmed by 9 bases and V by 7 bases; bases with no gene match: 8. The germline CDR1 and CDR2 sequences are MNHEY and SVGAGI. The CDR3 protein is CASNGQGFSSPLHF. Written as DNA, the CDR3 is TGTGCCAGCAATGGACAGGGATTTAGTTCACCCCTCCACTTT.

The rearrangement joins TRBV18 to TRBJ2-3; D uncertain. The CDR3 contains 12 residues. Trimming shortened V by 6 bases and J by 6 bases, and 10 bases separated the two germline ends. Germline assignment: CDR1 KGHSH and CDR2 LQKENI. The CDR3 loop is CASSPGGDTQYF. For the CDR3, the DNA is TGTGCCAGCTCCCCCGGCGGTGATACGCAGTATTTT.

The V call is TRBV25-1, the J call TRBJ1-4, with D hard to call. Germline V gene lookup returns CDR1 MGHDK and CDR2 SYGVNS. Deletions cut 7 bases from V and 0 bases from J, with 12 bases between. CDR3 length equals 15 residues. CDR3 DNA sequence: TGTGCCAGCATCGGTGGGCCGGCAACTAATGAAAAACTGTTTTTT. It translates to CASIGGPATNEKLFF.

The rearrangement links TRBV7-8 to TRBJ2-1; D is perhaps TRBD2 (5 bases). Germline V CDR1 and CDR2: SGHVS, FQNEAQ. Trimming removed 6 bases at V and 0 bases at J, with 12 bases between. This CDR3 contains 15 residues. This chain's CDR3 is CASSSGLDSYNEQFF. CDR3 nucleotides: TGTGCCAGCAGTTCAGGACTGGACTCCTACAATGAGCAGTTCTTC.

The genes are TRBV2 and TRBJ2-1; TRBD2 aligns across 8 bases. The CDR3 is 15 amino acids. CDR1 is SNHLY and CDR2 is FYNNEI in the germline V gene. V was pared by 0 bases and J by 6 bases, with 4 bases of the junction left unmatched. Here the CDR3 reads CASSEAGTRGNEQFF. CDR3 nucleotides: TGTGCCAGCAGTGAAGCCGGGACTAGGGGCAATGAGCAGTTCTTC.

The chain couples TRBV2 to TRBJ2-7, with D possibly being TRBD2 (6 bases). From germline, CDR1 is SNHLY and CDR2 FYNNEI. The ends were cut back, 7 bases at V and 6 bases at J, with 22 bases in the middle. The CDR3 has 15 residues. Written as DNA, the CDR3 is TGTGCCAGCAAAGGAGGGAGCGCATACACTGCCGAGCAGTACTTC. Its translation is CASKGGSAYTAEQYF.

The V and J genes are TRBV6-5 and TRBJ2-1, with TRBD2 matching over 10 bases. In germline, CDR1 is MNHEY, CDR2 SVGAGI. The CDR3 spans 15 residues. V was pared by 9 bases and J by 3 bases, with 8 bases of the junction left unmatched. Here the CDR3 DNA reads TGTGCCAGTACCTATAGCGGGGGGAACTACAATGAGCAGTTCTTC. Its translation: CASTYSGGNYNEQFF.

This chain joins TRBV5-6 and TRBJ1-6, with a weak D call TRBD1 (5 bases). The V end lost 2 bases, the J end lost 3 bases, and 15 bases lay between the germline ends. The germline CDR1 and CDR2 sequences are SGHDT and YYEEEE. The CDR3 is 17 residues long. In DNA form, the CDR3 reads TGTGCCAGCAGCTTCAGAAGAGGGGAGGACTATAATTCACCCCTCCACTTT. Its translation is CASSFRRGEDYNSPLHF. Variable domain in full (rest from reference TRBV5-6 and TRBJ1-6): DAGVTQSPTHLIKTRGQQVTLRCSPKSGHDTVSWYQQALGQGPQFIFQYYEEEERQRGNFPDRFSGHQFPNYSSELNVNALLLGDSALYLCASSFRRGEDYNSPLHFGNGTRLTVT.

In DNA form, the CDR3 reads TGTGCCAGCAGCAGGACAGGGACATACGAGCAGTACGTC. It yields the protein CASSRTGTYEQYV. The J gene is TRBJ2-7, the V gene TRBV2, with TRBD1 matching 8 bases. V lost 6 bases and J lost 4; bases outside the gene matches: 5. From germline, CDR1 is SNHLY and CDR2 FYNNEI. CDR3 length equals 13 residues.

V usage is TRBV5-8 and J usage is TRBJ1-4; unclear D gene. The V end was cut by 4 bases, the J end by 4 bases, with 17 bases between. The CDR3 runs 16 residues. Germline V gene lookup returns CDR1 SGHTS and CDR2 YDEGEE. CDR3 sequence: CASSNSLRADNEKLFF. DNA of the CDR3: TGTGCCAGCAGCAACTCCTTGAGGGCGGATAATGAAAAACTGTTTTTT.

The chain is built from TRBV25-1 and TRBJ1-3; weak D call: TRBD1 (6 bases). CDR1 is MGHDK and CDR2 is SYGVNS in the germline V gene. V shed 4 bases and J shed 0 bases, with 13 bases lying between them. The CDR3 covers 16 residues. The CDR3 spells CASSGITGPSGNTIYF. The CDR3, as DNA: TGTGCCAGCAGTGGAATCACAGGGCCCTCTGGAAACACCATATATTTT. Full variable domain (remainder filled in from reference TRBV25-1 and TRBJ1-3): EADIYQTPRYLVIGTGKKITLECSQTMGHDKMYWYQQDPGMELHLIHYSYGVNSTEKGDLSSESTVSRIRTEHFPLTLESARPSHTSQYLCASSGITGPSGNTIYFGEGSWLTVV.

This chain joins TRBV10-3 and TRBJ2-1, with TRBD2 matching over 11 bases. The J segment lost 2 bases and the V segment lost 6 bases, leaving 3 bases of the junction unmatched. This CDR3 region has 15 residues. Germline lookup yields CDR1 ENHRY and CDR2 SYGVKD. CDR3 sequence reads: CAIRDSGGAYNEQFF. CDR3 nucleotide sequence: TGTGCCATCAGGGATAGCGGGGGGGCCTACAATGAGCAGTTCTTC.

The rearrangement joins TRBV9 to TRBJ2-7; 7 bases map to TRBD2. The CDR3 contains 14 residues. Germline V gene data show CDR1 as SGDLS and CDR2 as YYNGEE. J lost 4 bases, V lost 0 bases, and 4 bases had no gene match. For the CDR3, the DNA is TGTGCCAGCAGCGTAGCGGGGGGTGGATACGAGCAGTACTTC. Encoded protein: CASSVAGGGYEQYF. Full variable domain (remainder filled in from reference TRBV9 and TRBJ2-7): DSGVTQTPKHLITATGQRVTLRCSPRSGDLSVYWYQQSLDQGLQFLIQYYNGEERAKGNILERFSAQQFPDLHSELNLSSLELGDSALYFCASSVAGGGYEQYFGPGTRLTVT.

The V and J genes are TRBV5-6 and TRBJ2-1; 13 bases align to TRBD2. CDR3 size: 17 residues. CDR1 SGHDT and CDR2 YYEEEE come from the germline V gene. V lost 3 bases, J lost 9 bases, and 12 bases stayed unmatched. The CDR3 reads CASSSPTGLAGLGEQFF. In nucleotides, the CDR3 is TGTGCCAGCAGCTCCCCGACGGGACTAGCGGGGTTAGGTGAGCAGTTCTTC.

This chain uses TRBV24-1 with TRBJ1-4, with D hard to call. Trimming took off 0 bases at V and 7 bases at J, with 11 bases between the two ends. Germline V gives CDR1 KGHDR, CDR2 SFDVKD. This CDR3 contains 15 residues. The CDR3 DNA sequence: TGTGCCACCAGTGATTTGGAGCGGGCTAGTGAAAAACTGTTTTTT. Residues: CATSDLERASEKLFF.

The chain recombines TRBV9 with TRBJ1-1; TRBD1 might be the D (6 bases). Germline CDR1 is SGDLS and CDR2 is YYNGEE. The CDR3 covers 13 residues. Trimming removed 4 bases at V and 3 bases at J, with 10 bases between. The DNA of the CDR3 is TGTGCCAGCAGCTACGGACAGTACACTGAAGCTTTCTTT. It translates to CASSYGQYTEAFF.

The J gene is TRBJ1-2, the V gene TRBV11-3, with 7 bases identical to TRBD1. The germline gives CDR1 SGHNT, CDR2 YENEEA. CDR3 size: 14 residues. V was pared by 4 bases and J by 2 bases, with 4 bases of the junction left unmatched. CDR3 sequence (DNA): TGTGCCAGCAGCTCCTCGACAGGGAACTATGGCTACACCTTC. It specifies CASSSSTGNYGYTF.

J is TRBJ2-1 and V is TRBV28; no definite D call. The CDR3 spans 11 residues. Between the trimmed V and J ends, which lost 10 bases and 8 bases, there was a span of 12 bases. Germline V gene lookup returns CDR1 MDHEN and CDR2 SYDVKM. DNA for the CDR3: TGTGCCACCGCGGTTCGAGATGAGCAGTTCTTC. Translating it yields CATAVRDEQFF.

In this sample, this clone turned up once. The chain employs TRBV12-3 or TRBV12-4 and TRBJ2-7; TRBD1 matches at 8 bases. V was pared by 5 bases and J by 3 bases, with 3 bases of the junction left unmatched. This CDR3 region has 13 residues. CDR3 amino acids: CASSPGQGYEQYV. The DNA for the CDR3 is TGTGCCAGCAGTCCCGGACAGGGCTACGAGCAGTACGTC.